Sequencing of this T cell receptor beta chain was carried out in a study of T cell responses to AZD1222 COVID-19 vaccine. Produced via immunoSEQ multiplex PCR; TCRdb's table is partial and in-frame only. The top ten clones hold approximately 1.5% of a sample with about 92,000 clones, approximately 90% of them seen once. V lost 0 bases, J lost 2 bases, and 4 bases stayed unmatched. This CDR3 is 15 amino acids long. CDR1 and CDR2 from the germline V gene are LGHNA and YSLEER. The rearrangement joins TRBV4-3 to TRBJ2-7; 7 nucleotides match TRBD1. The clonotype comes from an adult in good health. This specimen was peripheral blood, taken on day 0 of AZD1222 vaccination. The CDR3 nucleotides are TGCGCCAGCAGCCAAGATACGGGACAGCCCTACGAGCAGTACTTC. Protein product: CASSQDTGQPYEQYF.